These T cell receptor beta chains were read from a single sample in a study of type 1 and type 2 diabetes patients. TCRdb fed the multiplex PCR reads into MiXCR, producing one record per CDR3 protein. The data hold a few hundred thousand distinct CDR3 sequences, with roughly 44% observed a single time. Sequenced: peripheral blood mononuclear cells (PBMCs). The receptors were sampled from a man younger than 35 with type 2 diabetes. CDR3s include the opening cysteine and the closing phenylalanine or tryptophan. A D gene is named only where the DNA matches it firmly. Size values are once, few and many counts, or a class for expanded clones, and some rows have none.

v_call: TRBV20-1
d_call: TRBD2
clone_size: -
j_call: TRBJ2-7
cdr3_aa: CSAAGSTSGTRGQYF
cdr3_nt: TGCAGTGCTGCCGGATCGACTAGCGGGACCAGGGGGCAGTACTTC

v_call: TRBV10-1
d_call: -
clone_size: -
j_call: TRBJ2-3
cdr3_aa: CASSGRLAGNIADTQYF
cdr3_nt: TGCGCCAGCAGTGGGAGGCTGGCAGGGAATATTGCAGATACGCAGTATTTT

v_call: TRBV25-1
d_call: TRBD1
clone_size: -
j_call: TRBJ1-1
cdr3_aa: CASSGTGDTEAFF
cdr3_nt: TGTGCCAGCAGCGGGACAGGGGACACTGAAGCTTTCTTT

v_call: TRBV19
d_call: -
clone_size: many
j_call: TRBJ1-1
cdr3_aa: CASREFPNTEAFF
cdr3_nt: TGTGCCAGTAGGGAGTTCCCGAACACTGAAGCTTTCTTT

v_call: TRBV20-1
d_call: -
clone_size: few
j_call: TRBJ2-3
cdr3_aa: CSARDERVLTDTQYF
cdr3_nt: TGCAGTGCTAGAGATGAGCGGGTGCTCACAGATACGCAGTATTTT

v_call: TRBV24-1
d_call: -
clone_size: few
j_call: TRBJ2-7
cdr3_aa: CATSSGGGDYEQYF
cdr3_nt: TGTGCCACCAGCTCAGGGGGGGGAGACTACGAGCAGTACTTC

v_call: TRBV28
d_call: -
clone_size: -
j_call: TRBJ1-1
cdr3_aa: CASSLWKITEAFF
cdr3_nt: TGTGCCAGCAGTTTGTGGAAGATCACTGAAGCTTTCTTT

v_call: TRBV7-6
d_call: TRBD2
clone_size: -
j_call: TRBJ2-3
cdr3_aa: CASSFPRTSGGAGTDTQYF
cdr3_nt: TGTGCCAGCAGCTTCCCTAGGACTAGCGGGGGGGCCGGGACAGATACGCAGTATTTT

v_call: TRBV7-2
d_call: -
clone_size: -
j_call: TRBJ1-1
cdr3_aa: CASSLALGGTEAFF
cdr3_nt: TGTGCCAGCAGCTTAGCGCTAGGCGGGACTGAAGCTTTCTTT

v_call: TRBV27
d_call: -
clone_size: -
j_call: TRBJ2-7
cdr3_aa: CASSPLTGIGFYEQYF
cdr3_nt: TGTGCCAGCAGTCCCCTCACAGGGATCGGGTTCTACGAGCAGTACTTC

v_call: TRBV7-9
d_call: -
clone_size: -
j_call: TRBJ1-2
cdr3_aa: CASSSSGVNYGYTF
cdr3_nt: TGTGCCAGCAGCTCGTCCGGCGTCAACTATGGCTACACCTTC

v_call: TRBV30
d_call: -
clone_size: few
j_call: TRBJ1-2
cdr3_aa: CAFQGMVIAYGYTF
cdr3_nt: TGTGCCTTCCAGGGGATGGTAATAGCCTATGGCTACACCTTC

v_call: TRBV15
d_call: TRBD1
clone_size: once
j_call: TRBJ2-7
cdr3_aa: CATSRDVGQGPYEQYF
cdr3_nt: TGTGCCACCAGCAGAGATGTAGGACAGGGCCCCTACGAGCAGTACTTC

v_call: TRBV15
d_call: TRBD2
clone_size: -
j_call: TRBJ2-3
cdr3_aa: CATSSGLAYDTQYF
cdr3_nt: TGTGCCACCAGCTCGGGACTAGCCTATGATACGCAGTATTTT

v_call: TRBV7-3
d_call: -
clone_size: -
j_call: TRBJ2-3
cdr3_aa: CASSLRGGNTQYF
cdr3_nt: TGTGCCAGCAGCCTAAGGGGGGGAAATACGCAGTATTTT

v_call: TRBV19
d_call: -
clone_size: -
j_call: TRBJ2-5
cdr3_aa: CASSIGGTPGETQYF
cdr3_nt: TGTGCCAGTAGTATAGGTGGTACTCCAGGAGAGACCCAGTACTTC

v_call: TRBV19
d_call: -
clone_size: -
j_call: TRBJ1-3
cdr3_aa: CASSIAAPPGGPSGNTIYF
cdr3_nt: TGCGCCAGTAGTATAGCCGCGCCGCCGGGGGGACCCTCTGGAAACACCATATATTTT

v_call: TRBV4-3
d_call: TRBD1
clone_size: -
j_call: TRBJ2-1
cdr3_aa: CASSHVRGLNNEQFF
cdr3_nt: TGCGCCAGCAGCCACGTAAGGGGGCTTAACAATGAGCAGTTCTTC

v_call: TRBV6-6
d_call: -
clone_size: -
j_call: TRBJ1-4
cdr3_aa: CASTTTEGGQATNEKLFF
cdr3_nt: TGTGCCAGCACAACCACAGAGGGCGGCCAGGCAACTAATGAAAAACTGTTTTTT

v_call: TRBV6-1
d_call: -
clone_size: once
j_call: TRBJ1-2
cdr3_aa: CASAGPGYGYTF
cdr3_nt: TGTGCCAGCGCTGGTCCGGGGTATGGCTACACCTTC

v_call: TRBV7-9
d_call: -
clone_size: -
j_call: TRBJ1-3
cdr3_aa: CASSSRDSSSGNTIYF
cdr3_nt: TGTGCCAGCAGCAGTCGGGACTCGAGCTCTGGAAACACCATATATTTT

v_call: TRBV15
d_call: TRBD1
clone_size: few
j_call: TRBJ2-7
cdr3_aa: CATSRVKVTGTEPYEQYF
cdr3_nt: TGTGCCACCAGCAGAGTTAAAGTGACCGGGACAGAGCCTTACGAGCAGTACTTC

v_call: TRBV19
d_call: TRBD1
clone_size: once
j_call: TRBJ1-1
cdr3_aa: CASGTGWTEAFF
cdr3_nt: TGTGCCAGTGGGACAGGGTGGACTGAAGCTTTCTTT

v_call: TRBV13
d_call: TRBD1
clone_size: -
j_call: TRBJ2-1
cdr3_aa: CASSPRTGSEQFF
cdr3_nt: TGTGCCAGCAGCCCCCGGACAGGGAGTGAGCAGTTCTTC

v_call: TRBV6-6
d_call: -
clone_size: -
j_call: TRBJ2-5
cdr3_aa: CASSYDERFEETQYF
cdr3_nt: TGTGCCAGCAGTTACGATGAGAGGTTTGAAGAGACCCAGTACTTC

v_call: TRBV7-2
d_call: -
clone_size: -
j_call: TRBJ1-1
cdr3_aa: CASSTPQATEAFF
cdr3_nt: TGTGCCAGCAGCACCCCACAGGCGACTGAAGCTTTCTTT

v_call: TRBV7-3
d_call: -
clone_size: -
j_call: TRBJ1-1
cdr3_aa: CASSLKGGGRSGPNTEAFF
cdr3_nt: TGTGCCAGCAGCTTAAAGGGAGGGGGACGGTCGGGCCCTAACACTGAAGCTTTCTTT

v_call: TRBV25-1
d_call: TRBD1
clone_size: -
j_call: TRBJ2-7
cdr3_aa: CASSEFPGQGSREQYF
cdr3_nt: TGTGCCAGCAGTGAATTCCCCGGACAGGGCAGTCGCGAGCAGTACTTC

v_call: TRBV30
d_call: -
clone_size: few
j_call: TRBJ2-7
cdr3_aa: CAWRIDIYEQYF
cdr3_nt: TGTGCCTGGAGGATAGACATCTACGAGCAGTACTTC

v_call: TRBV4-2
d_call: -
clone_size: -
j_call: TRBJ2-2
cdr3_aa: CASKPLANTGELFF
cdr3_nt: TGTGCCAGCAAACCTCTCGCGAACACCGGGGAGCTGTTTTTT

v_call: TRBV7-8
d_call: TRBD1
clone_size: -
j_call: TRBJ2-7
cdr3_aa: CASSQDRVGGYEQYF
cdr3_nt: TGCGCCAGCAGCCAAGACAGGGTTGGAGGCTACGAGCAGTACTTC

v_call: TRBV30
d_call: -
clone_size: -
j_call: TRBJ2-5
cdr3_aa: CAWKSSGWETQYF
cdr3_nt: TGTGCCTGGAAATCCAGCGGATGGGAGACCCAGTACTTC

v_call: TRBV6-1
d_call: TRBD1
clone_size: -
j_call: TRBJ1-1
cdr3_aa: CASSGTGEATEAFF
cdr3_nt: TGTGCCAGCAGTGGGACAGGGGAGGCCACTGAAGCTTTCTTT

v_call: TRBV7-8
d_call: TRBD1
clone_size: -
j_call: TRBJ1-2
cdr3_aa: CASSEVRGYGYTF
cdr3_nt: TGTGCCAGCAGTGAAGTCAGGGGGTATGGCTACACCTTC

v_call: TRBV28
d_call: -
clone_size: -
j_call: TRBJ1-6
cdr3_aa: CASSFHPVHSPLHF
cdr3_nt: TGTGCCAGCAGTTTTCACCCAGTCCATTCACCCCTCCACTTT

v_call: TRBV7-8
d_call: TRBD1
clone_size: many
j_call: TRBJ1-5
cdr3_aa: CASSLGTGSFSNQPQHF
cdr3_nt: TGTGCCAGCAGCTTAGGGACAGGGTCTTTTAGCAATCAGCCCCAGCATTTT

v_call: TRBV7-9
d_call: -
clone_size: -
j_call: TRBJ2-7
cdr3_aa: CASSFQDEQYF
cdr3_nt: TGTGCCAGCAGCTTTCAGGACGAGCAGTACTTC

v_call: TRBV30
d_call: TRBD1
clone_size: -
j_call: TRBJ2-7
cdr3_aa: CAWNPGTGKFNEQYF
cdr3_nt: TGTGCCTGGAACCCCGGGACAGGGAAATTCAACGAGCAGTACTTC

v_call: TRBV19
d_call: -
clone_size: few
j_call: TRBJ2-1
cdr3_aa: CATRQASSYNEQFF
cdr3_nt: TGTGCCACAAGACAGGCAAGCTCCTACAATGAGCAGTTCTTC

v_call: TRBV14
d_call: -
clone_size: -
j_call: TRBJ1-4
cdr3_aa: CASSQGEYSNEKLFF
cdr3_nt: TGTGCCAGCAGCCAAGGGGAGTATTCTAATGAAAAACTGTTTTTT

v_call: TRBV27
d_call: TRBD1
clone_size: -
j_call: TRBJ1-2
cdr3_aa: CASSESGQGGYTF
cdr3_nt: TGTGCCAGCAGTGAATCGGGACAGGGTGGCTACACCTTC

v_call: TRBV14
d_call: -
clone_size: -
j_call: TRBJ2-3
cdr3_aa: CASSPTWASYDTQYF
cdr3_nt: TGTGCCAGCAGCCCTACTTGGGCTAGCTACGATACGCAGTATTTT

v_call: TRBV2
d_call: TRBD1
clone_size: few
j_call: TRBJ2-7
cdr3_aa: CASSRGQETYEQYF
cdr3_nt: TGTGCCAGCAGCAGAGGACAGGAGACCTACGAGCAGTACTTC

v_call: TRBV30
d_call: -
clone_size: -
j_call: TRBJ2-5
cdr3_aa: CAWSEPETQYF
cdr3_nt: TGTGCCTGGAGTGAACCGGAGACCCAGTACTTC

v_call: TRBV30
d_call: -
clone_size: -
j_call: TRBJ1-6
cdr3_aa: CAWSVRGGSNSPLHF
cdr3_nt: TGTGCCTGGAGTGTACGTGGGGGAAGCAATTCACCCCTCCACTTT

v_call: TRBV2
d_call: TRBD1
clone_size: few
j_call: TRBJ2-2
cdr3_aa: CASSSPNRGPNTGELFF
cdr3_nt: TGTGCCAGCAGCAGCCCAAACAGGGGGCCGAACACCGGGGAGCTGTTTTTT

v_call: TRBV19
d_call: TRBD2
clone_size: many
j_call: TRBJ2-7
cdr3_aa: CASSTSGIYEQYF
cdr3_nt: TGTGCCAGTAGCACTAGCGGGATCTACGAGCAGTACTTC

v_call: TRBV27
d_call: TRBD2
clone_size: -
j_call: TRBJ2-2
cdr3_aa: CASSLRPTSYTGELFF
cdr3_nt: TGTGCCAGCAGCCTAAGGCCGACTAGCTACACCGGGGAGCTGTTTTTT

v_call: TRBV4-1
d_call: -
clone_size: -
j_call: TRBJ1-4
cdr3_aa: CASSQVRNEKLFF
cdr3_nt: TGCGCCAGCAGCCAAGTCAGAAATGAAAAACTGTTTTTT

v_call: TRBV13
d_call: TRBD2
clone_size: -
j_call: TRBJ2-3
cdr3_aa: CASSSRGLAGEDTQYF
cdr3_nt: TGTGCCAGCAGCTCCAGGGGACTAGCGGGAGAAGATACGCAGTATTTT

v_call: TRBV4-3
d_call: -
clone_size: few
j_call: TRBJ2-7
cdr3_aa: CASSQIGTLHEQYF
cdr3_nt: TGCGCCAGCAGCCAGATCGGGACGCTCCACGAGCAGTACTTC

v_call: TRBV20-1
d_call: TRBD2
clone_size: few
j_call: TRBJ2-5
cdr3_aa: CSAVLAGGQETQYF
cdr3_nt: TGCAGTGCAGTTCTAGCGGGGGGGCAAGAGACCCAGTACTTC

v_call: TRBV15
d_call: -
clone_size: -
j_call: TRBJ2-5
cdr3_aa: CATSRASGFDNEQYF
cdr3_nt: TGTGCCACCAGCAGAGCATCGGGGTTCGACAATGAGCAGTACTTC

v_call: TRBV30
d_call: TRBD1
clone_size: few
j_call: TRBJ1-1
cdr3_aa: CAWAGTGINEAFF
cdr3_nt: TGTGCCTGGGCCGGGACAGGAATTAATGAAGCTTTCTTT

v_call: TRBV29-1
d_call: -
clone_size: -
j_call: TRBJ2-5
cdr3_aa: CSVESQETQYF
cdr3_nt: TGCAGCGTTGAGTCTCAAGAGACCCAGTACTTC